What follows are 15 T cell receptor beta chains derived from one specimen sequenced in a study of blood T cell repertoires in COVID-19. Measured with immunoSEQ multiplex PCR; TCRdb has only the in-frame clones, and not every one. Altogether 250,000 to 300,000 clones are present, around 80% being singletons, with the ten largest covering roughly 5.7%. The sequenced sample was peripheral blood. These receptors all come from an older man with acute or convalescent COVID-19.

CDR3 coding DNA: TGTGCCAGCAGTTTGGCCCGGGAGCCCTACGAGCAGTACTTC. Protein sequence: CASSLAREPYEQYF. The chain uses TRBV28 and TRBJ2-7, with D perhaps TRBD2 (6 bases). CDR3 length: 14 amino acids. V lost 3 bases to trimming and J lost 2 bases, with 11 bases between them. The germline V gene has CDR1 MDHEN and CDR2 SYDVKM.

The rearrangement links TRBV29-1 to TRBJ2-5, with D perhaps TRBD2 (6 bases). Germline CDR1 reads SQVTM; CDR2 reads ANQGSEA. With 4 bases removed from V and 4 bases from J, the gap between germline ends came to 16 bases. The length of the CDR3 is 14 residues. The CDR3 region has the DNA TGCAGCGTTGTGGGCGGGGTAGTTGCAGAGACCCAGTACTTC. It codes for CSVVGGVVAETQYF.

The chain couples TRBV18 to TRBJ1-1, with D possibly being TRBD1 (6 bases). CDR1 is KGHSH, CDR2 LQKENI, per germline. CDR3 length: 14 amino acids. Trimming pared 1 base from V and 5 bases from J, leaving 11 bases between. This chain's CDR3 is CASSPLDSWTEAFF. The CDR3 DNA sequence: TGTGCCAGCTCACCACTGGACAGTTGGACTGAAGCTTTCTTT.

The V gene is TRBV3-1 (or the pseudogene TRBV3-2), the J gene TRBJ1-6, with 8 bases that match TRBD1. This CDR3 region has 16 residues. V lost 1 base, J lost 9 bases, and 8 bases stayed unmatched. In germline, CDR1 is LGHDT, CDR2 YNNKEL (reference sequence). The CDR3 bases are TGTGCCAGCAGCCAAGGGCCGGGACAGGCCATTTCACCCCTCCACTTT. Translated, it gives CASSQGPGQAISPLHF.

The V call is TRBV2, the J call TRBJ1-1; 7 positions agree with TRBD1. This CDR3 contains 13 residues. Germline-derived CDR1 and CDR2 are SNHLY and FYNNEI. V was pared by 2 bases and J by 8 bases, with 5 bases of the junction left unmatched. The CDR3 region is CASSETSTGEAFF. CDR3 sequence (DNA): TGTGCCAGCAGTGAAACCTCGACAGGGGAAGCTTTCTTT.

This chain uses TRBV3-1 (or the pseudogene TRBV3-2) with TRBJ1-2; 7 bases line up with TRBD1. V lost 3 bases to trimming and J lost 8 bases; unmatched junction nucleotides: 9. The CDR3 totals 14 residues. Per the germline V gene, CDR1 is LGHDT and CDR2 is YNNKEL (reference sequence). For the CDR3, the DNA is TGTGCCAGCAGCCATGTAGGGGGCGAGGGCGGCTACACCTTC. Amino acid sequence: CASSHVGGEGGYTF.

This sequence joins TRBV5-4 and TRBJ2-2; D may be TRBD2 (5 bases). The CDR3 contains 17 residues. Germline loops: CDR1 SGHNT, CDR2 YYREEE (reference sequence). Trimming pared 4 bases from V and 2 bases from J, leaving 18 bases between. CDR3 in DNA: TGTGCCAGCAGCCGGGATTCAAACCGGTTCAACACCGGGGAGCTGTTTTTT. This sequence encodes CASSRDSNRFNTGELFF.

The chain carries TRBV18 and TRBJ1-1; tentatively, D is TRBD1 (5 bases). This CDR3 region has 15 residues. The germline V gene has CDR1 KGHSH and CDR2 LQKENI. V was clipped by 5 bases and J by 5 bases, with 18 bases between them. The CDR3 nucleotides read TGTGCCAGCTCATCATCCTCGGGGGTGGGGACTGAAGCTTTCTTT. This encodes CASSSSSGVGTEAFF.

The chain is built from TRBV29-1 and TRBJ1-1; no firm D call. The germline CDR1 and CDR2 sequences are SQVTM and ANQGSEA. Trimming shortened V by 4 bases and J by 4 bases, and 22 bases separated the two germline ends. The CDR3 is 16 residues long. The CDR3 loop is CSVVSHPITSSTEAFF. The DNA of the CDR3 is TGCAGCGTTGTTTCCCACCCGATAACTTCAAGCACTGAAGCTTTCTTT. The whole variable domain, filled in from reference TRBV29-1 and TRBJ1-1, reads SAVISQKPSRDICQRGTSLTIQCQVDSQVTMMFWYRQQPGQSLTLIATANQGSEATYESGFVIDKFPISRPNLTFSTLTVSNMSPEDSSIYLCSVVSHPITSSTEAFFGQGTRLTVV.

The V and J genes are TRBV28 and TRBJ1-2; tentative D call: TRBD1 (6 bases). CDR1 is MDHEN, CDR2 SYDVKM, per germline. CDR3 length: 16 residues. Trimming stripped 2 bases from V and 0 bases from J, with 13 bases between. The CDR3 DNA is TGTGCCAGCAGTTTAGGGGGAGCAGGGGCTAACTATGGCTACACCTTC. Protein product: CASSLGGAGANYGYTF.

The chain joins TRBV5-6 to TRBJ1-6; D gene ambiguous. CDR1 and CDR2 from the germline V gene are SGHDT and YYEEEE. The CDR3 totals 13 residues. With 3 bases removed from V and 6 bases from J, the gap between germline ends came to 7 bases. Here the CDR3 reads CASSWRGNSPLHF. CDR3 nucleotide sequence: TGTGCCAGCAGCTGGCGGGGTAATTCACCCCTCCACTTT.

The J gene is TRBJ2-7, the V gene TRBV19; D unresolved. V was trimmed by 1 base and J by 4 bases, leaving 8 bases between them. Germline values: CDR1 LNHDA, CDR2 SQIVND (reference sequence). The CDR3 has 13 amino acids. CDR3 residues: CASSIATPYEQYF. CDR3 bases: TGTGCCAGTAGTATAGCGACACCTTACGAGCAGTACTTC.

V usage is TRBV12-5 and J usage is TRBJ2-1; a possible D gene is TRBD2 (6 bases). V was shortened by 2 bases and J by 1 base, with 21 bases between the two germline ends. Germline CDR1 LGHNT, CDR2 FRNRAP. This CDR3 has 19 residues. This chain's CDR3 is CASGLTPSPDYRSYNEQFF. CDR3 sequence (DNA): TGTGCTAGTGGTTTGACACCCTCCCCGGACTACCGTTCCTACAATGAGCAGTTCTTC.

This sequence joins TRBV20-1 and TRBJ1-2, with D maybe TRBD1 (5 bases). CDR3 length: 11 amino acids. Germline CDR1 reads DFQATT; CDR2 reads SNEGSKA (reference sequence). CDR3 coding DNA: TGCACCGCCCGGAGGGGTTATGGCTACACCTTC. Translating it yields CTARRGYGYTF.

The gene calls are TRBV9 and TRBJ1-1; 9 bases map to TRBD1. J lost 1 base, V lost 4 bases, and 5 bases had no gene match. The CDR3 covers 15 residues. Germline V gene lookup returns CDR1 SGDLS and CDR2 YYNGEE. The CDR3 sequence is CASSSHRGRNTEAFF. In nucleotides, the CDR3 is TGTGCCAGCAGCTCCCACAGGGGGCGGAACACTGAAGCTTTCTTT.